These T cell receptor beta chains were read from a single sample in a study of T-cell reconstitution after alpha-beta-depleted transplantation in children. MiXCR, run by TCRdb on the PCR reads, gives a single entry per CDR3 protein. The sample holds 190,000 or so distinct CDR3 sequences, approximately 6% seen once. The specimen was PBMCs, collected before TCRalphabeta/CD19-depleted stem cell transplant. The receptors were gathered from a girl less than two years old with combined immunodeficiency, due to receive a stem cell transplant. CDR3s include the opening cysteine and the closing phenylalanine or tryptophan. D genes are given only for firm matches. Expanded clones are given a class, and other clones once, few, many or no size at all.

>many|TRBD2|TRBV4-3|TRBJ2-3
CASSQHRTSRTDTQYF
TGCGCCAGCAGCCAACATCGGACTAGCCGTACAGATACGCAGTATTTT
>-|-|TRBV28|TRBJ2-7
CASSTTSYEQYF
TGTGCCAGCAGCACGACATCCTACGAGCAGTACTTC
>many|TRBD1|TRBV12-3/TRBV12-4|TRBJ1-2
CASSFQGAKHGYTF
TGTGCCAGCAGTTTCCAGGGGGCGAAGCATGGCTACACCTTC
>many|-|TRBV6-5|TRBJ2-1
CASSYLSGRTPYNEQFF
TGTGCCAGCAGTTACCTGTCCGGGAGAACCCCTTACAATGAGCAGTTCTTC
>many|-|TRBV12-3/TRBV12-4|TRBJ2-7
CASSSIWGEQYF
TGTGCCAGCAGTTCCATTTGGGGTGAGCAGTACTTC
>many|TRBD1|TRBV29-1|TRBJ1-2
CSGWTGDYGYTF
TGCAGCGGTTGGACAGGGGACTATGGCTACACCTTC
>many|-|TRBV30|TRBJ1-1
CARDSVGMNTEAFF
TGTGCCCGTGACAGCGTAGGAATGAACACTGAAGCTTTCTTT
>many|TRBD2|TRBV3-1|TRBJ2-5
CASRRLAGGLETQYF
TGTGCCAGCAGGAGACTAGCGGGGGGGCTGGAGACCCAGTACTTC
>many|-|TRBV29-1|TRBJ2-7
CSVVNRDTAYEQYF
TGCAGCGTTGTGAACCGGGACACAGCCTACGAGCAGTACTTC
>many|TRBD2|TRBV11-2|TRBJ2-7
CASSLDRDTSGDYEQYF
TGTGCCAGCAGCTTAGACCGCGACACTAGCGGCGACTACGAGCAGTACTTC
>many|-|TRBV4-1|TRBJ2-2
CASSQVQGNTGELFF
TGCGCCAGCAGCCAAGTACAGGGCAACACCGGGGAGCTGTTTTTT
>many|TRBD1|TRBV4-3|TRBJ1-1
CASSQGDRGWTEAFF
TGCGCCAGCAGCCAAGGAGACAGGGGTTGGACTGAAGCTTTCTTT
>many|TRBD2|TRBV29-1|TRBJ2-3
CSVLSGSSVDTQYF
TGCAGCGTTCTCAGCGGGAGTAGCGTGGATACGCAGTATTTT
>many|-|TRBV28|TRBJ2-7
CASSVDKADSSYEQYF
TGTGCCAGCAGCGTCGACAAGGCCGACAGCTCCTACGAGCAGTACTTC
>many|-|TRBV5-1|TRBJ2-7
CASSLDTVYEQYF
TGCGCCAGCAGCTTGGATACAGTCTACGAGCAGTACTTC
>many|TRBD1|TRBV7-8|TRBJ1-1
CATAGGLEAFF
TGTGCCACCGCAGGGGGATTAGAAGCTTTCTTT
>many|TRBD1|TRBV19|TRBJ2-1
CASSTYRGKDNEQFF
TGTGCCAGTAGTACTTACAGGGGGAAGGACAATGAGCAGTTCTTC
>many|-|TRBV28|TRBJ2-4
CASSLARTGRDIQYF
TGTGCCAGCAGTTTAGCCCGGACAGGGAGGGACATTCAGTACTTC
>many|-|TRBV7-9|TRBJ1-2
CASSNGPLYGYTF
TGTGCCAGCAGCAACGGACCGCTCTATGGCTACACCTTC
>-|-|TRBV20-1|TRBJ1-2
CSARKRAATGGFGYTF
TGCAGTGCTAGAAAGAGGGCCGCCACGGGGGGCTTTGGCTACACCTTC